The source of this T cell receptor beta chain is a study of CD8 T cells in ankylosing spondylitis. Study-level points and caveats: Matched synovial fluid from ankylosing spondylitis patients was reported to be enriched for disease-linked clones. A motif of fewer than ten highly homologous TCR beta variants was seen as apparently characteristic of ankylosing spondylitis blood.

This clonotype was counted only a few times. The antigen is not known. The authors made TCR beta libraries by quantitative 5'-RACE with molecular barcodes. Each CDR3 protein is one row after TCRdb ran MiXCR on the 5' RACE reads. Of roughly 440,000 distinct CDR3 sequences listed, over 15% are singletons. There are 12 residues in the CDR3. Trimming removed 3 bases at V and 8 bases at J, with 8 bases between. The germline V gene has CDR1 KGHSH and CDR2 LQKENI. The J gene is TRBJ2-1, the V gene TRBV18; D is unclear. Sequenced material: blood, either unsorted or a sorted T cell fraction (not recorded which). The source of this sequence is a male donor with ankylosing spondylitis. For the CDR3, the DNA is TGTGCCAGCTCACCGTACATCGATGAGCAGTTCTTC. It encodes CASSPYIDEQFF.